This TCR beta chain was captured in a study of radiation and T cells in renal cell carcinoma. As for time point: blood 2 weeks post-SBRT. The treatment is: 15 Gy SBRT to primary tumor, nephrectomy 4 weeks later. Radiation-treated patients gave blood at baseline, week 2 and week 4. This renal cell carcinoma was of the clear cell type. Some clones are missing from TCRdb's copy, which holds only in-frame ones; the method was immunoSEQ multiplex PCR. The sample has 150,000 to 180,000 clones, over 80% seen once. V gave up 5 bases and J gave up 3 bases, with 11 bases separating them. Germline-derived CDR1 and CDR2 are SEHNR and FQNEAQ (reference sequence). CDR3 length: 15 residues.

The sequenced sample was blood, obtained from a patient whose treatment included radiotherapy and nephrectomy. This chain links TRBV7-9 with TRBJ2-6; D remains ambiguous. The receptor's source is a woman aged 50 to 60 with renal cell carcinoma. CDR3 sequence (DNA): TGTGCCAGCAGCGTGTGGGGTGGTGGGGCCAACGTCCTGACTTTC. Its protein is CASSVWGGGANVLTF.